The clone carrying this TCR beta chain was counted many times. TCRdb re-analysed the multiplex PCR reads in MiXCR, keeping a single row per CDR3 protein. The data show under 350,000 distinct CDR3 sequences, 30% seen once. Breast cancer patients provided tissue from their axillary draining lymph nodes. The data belong to a study of breast tumors, draining lymph nodes, adjacent tissues. V gave up 4 bases and J gave up 1 base, with 8 bases separating them. This CDR3 comprises 13 residues. Germline values: CDR1 ENHRY, CDR2 SYGVKD. The chain has TRBV10-3 and TRBJ2-7; D unclear. Sequences were obtained from axillary lymph node tissue. This receptor was identified in a female donor with breast cancer. Some clones in this sample may be carry-over from other donors' samples. Here the CDR3 reads CAISAADSYEQYF. DNA for the CDR3: TGTGCCATCAGTGCCGCCGATTCCTACGAGCAGTACTTC.